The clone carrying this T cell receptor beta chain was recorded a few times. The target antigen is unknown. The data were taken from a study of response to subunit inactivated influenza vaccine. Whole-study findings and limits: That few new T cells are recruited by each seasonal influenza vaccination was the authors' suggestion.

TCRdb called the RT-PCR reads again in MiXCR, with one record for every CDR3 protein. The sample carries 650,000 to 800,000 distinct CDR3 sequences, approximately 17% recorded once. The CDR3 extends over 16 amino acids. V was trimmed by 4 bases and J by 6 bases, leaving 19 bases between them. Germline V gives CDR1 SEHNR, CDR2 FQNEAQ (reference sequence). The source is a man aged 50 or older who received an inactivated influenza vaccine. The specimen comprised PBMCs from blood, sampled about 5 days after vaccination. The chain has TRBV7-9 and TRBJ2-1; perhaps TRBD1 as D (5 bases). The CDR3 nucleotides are TGTGCCAGCAGCTCTATCAGGGATGTCTGGGGCAATGAGCAGTTCTTC. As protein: CASSSIRDVWGNEQFF.